This T cell receptor beta chain was captured in a study of T cell responses to AZD1222 COVID-19 vaccine. This CDR3 is built from 14 residues. Per germline, CDR1 MNHEY and CDR2 SVGAGI. The V gene end was trimmed by 4 bases and the J gene end by 5 bases; junction bases not matched to a gene: 4. TCRdb keeps only in-frame clones here, not all; method: immunoSEQ multiplex PCR. The repertoire holds 150,000 or so clones, about 91% seen once, with around 1.9% in the top ten. The rearrangement uses TRBV6-5 and TRBJ2-5, with 10 bases fitting TRBD2. The material sequenced was peripheral blood, taken on day 0 of AZD1222 vaccination. The clonotype comes from an adult in good health. The CDR3 DNA follows: TGTGCCAGCAGTTCTAGCGGGGGAGGGGAGACCCAGTACTTC. Its translation is CASSSSGGGETQYF.